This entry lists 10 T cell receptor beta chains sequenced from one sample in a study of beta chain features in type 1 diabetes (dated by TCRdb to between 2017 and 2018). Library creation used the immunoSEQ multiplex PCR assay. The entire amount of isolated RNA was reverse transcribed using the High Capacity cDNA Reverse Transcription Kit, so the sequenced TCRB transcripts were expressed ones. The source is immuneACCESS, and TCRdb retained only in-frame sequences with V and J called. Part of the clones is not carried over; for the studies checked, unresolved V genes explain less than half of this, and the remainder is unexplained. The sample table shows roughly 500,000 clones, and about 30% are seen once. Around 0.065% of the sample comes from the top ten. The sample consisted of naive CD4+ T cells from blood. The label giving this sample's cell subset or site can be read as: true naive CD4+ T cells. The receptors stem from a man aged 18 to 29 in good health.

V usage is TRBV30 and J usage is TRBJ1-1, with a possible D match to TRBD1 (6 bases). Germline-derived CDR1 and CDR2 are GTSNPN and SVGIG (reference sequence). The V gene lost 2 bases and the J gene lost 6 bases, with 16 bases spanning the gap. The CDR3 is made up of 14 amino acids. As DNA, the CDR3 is TGTGCCTGGAGTCCCGGACAGAGGGCCTCTGAAGCTTTCTTT. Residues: CAWSPGQRASEAFF.

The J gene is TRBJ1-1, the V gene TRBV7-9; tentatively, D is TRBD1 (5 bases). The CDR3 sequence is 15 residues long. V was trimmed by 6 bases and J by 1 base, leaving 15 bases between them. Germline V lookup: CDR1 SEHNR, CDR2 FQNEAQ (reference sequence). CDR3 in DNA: TGTGCCAGCAGTAACCCGACAGCTAAGAACACTGAAGCTTTCTTT. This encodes CASSNPTAKNTEAFF. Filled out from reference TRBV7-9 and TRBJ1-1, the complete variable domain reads DTGVSQNPRHKITKRGQNVTFRCDPISEHNRLYWYRQTLGQGPEFLTYFQNEAQLEKSRLLSDRFSAERPKGSFSTLEIQRTEQGDSAMYLCASSNPTAKNTEAFFGQGTRLTVV.

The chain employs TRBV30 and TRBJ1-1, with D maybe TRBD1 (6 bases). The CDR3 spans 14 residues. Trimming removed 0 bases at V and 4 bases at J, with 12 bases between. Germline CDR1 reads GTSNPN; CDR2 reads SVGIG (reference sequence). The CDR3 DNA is TGTGCCTGGAGTGTCACAGGGCAGGGCACTGAAGCTTTCTTT. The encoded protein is CAWSVTGQGTEAFF. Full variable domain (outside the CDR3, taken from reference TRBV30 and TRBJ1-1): SQTIHQWPATLVQPVGSPLSLECTVEGTSNPNLYWYRQAAGRGLQLLFYSVGIGQISSEVPQNLSASRPQDRQFILSSKKLLLSDSGFYLCAWSVTGQGTEAFFGQGTRLTVV.

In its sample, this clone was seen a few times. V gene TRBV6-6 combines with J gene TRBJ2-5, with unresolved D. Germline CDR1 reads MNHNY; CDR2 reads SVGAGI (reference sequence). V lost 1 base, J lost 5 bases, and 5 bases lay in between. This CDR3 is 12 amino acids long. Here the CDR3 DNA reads TGTGCCAGCAGTTACTTCTGGGAGACCCAGTACTTC. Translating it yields CASSYFWETQYF.

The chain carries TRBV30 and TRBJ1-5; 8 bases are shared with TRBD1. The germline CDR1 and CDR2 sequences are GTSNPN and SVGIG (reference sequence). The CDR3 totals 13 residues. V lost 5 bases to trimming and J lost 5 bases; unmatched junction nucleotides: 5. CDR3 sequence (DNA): TGTGCCTGGCGACAGGGGATGGATCAGCCCCAGCATTTT. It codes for CAWRQGMDQPQHF.

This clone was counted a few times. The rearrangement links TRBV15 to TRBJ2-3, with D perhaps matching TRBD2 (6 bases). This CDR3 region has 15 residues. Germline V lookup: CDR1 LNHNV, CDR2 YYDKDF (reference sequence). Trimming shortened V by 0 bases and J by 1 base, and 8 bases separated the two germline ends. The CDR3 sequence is CATSREKRGTDTQYF. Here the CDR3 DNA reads TGTGCCACCAGCAGAGAGAAGCGGGGCACAGATACGCAGTATTTT.

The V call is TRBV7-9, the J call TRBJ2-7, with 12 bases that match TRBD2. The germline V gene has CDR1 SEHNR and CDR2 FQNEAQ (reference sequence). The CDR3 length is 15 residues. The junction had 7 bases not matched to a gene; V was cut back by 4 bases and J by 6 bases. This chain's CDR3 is CASSSQTSGRSEQYF. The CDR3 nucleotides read TGTGCCAGCAGCTCCCAGACTAGCGGGAGAAGCGAGCAGTACTTC.

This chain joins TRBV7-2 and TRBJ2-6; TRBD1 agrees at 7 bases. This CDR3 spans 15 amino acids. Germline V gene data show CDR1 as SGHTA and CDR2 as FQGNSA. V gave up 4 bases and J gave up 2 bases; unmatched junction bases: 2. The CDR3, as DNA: TGTGCCAGCAGCTCGACAGGGCCTGGGGCCAACGTCCTGACTTTC. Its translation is CASSSTGPGANVLTF.

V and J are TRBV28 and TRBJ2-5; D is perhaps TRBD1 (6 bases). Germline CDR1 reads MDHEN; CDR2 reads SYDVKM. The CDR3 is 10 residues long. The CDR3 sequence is CGTRGKTQYF. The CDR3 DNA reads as TGTGGAACCAGGGGCAAGACCCAGTACTTC.

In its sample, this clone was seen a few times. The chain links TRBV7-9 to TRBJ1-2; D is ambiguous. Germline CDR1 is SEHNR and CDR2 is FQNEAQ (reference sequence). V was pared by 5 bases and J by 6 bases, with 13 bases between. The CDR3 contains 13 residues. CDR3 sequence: CASSPPGGNGYTF. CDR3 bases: TGTGCCAGCAGCCCCCCAGGAGGGAATGGCTACACCTTC.